A single sample is the source of the 20 T cell receptor beta chains below, sequenced in a study of human T cells and chemical hapten exposure. The time point: pre-sensitization, week 0. Treatment: therapeutic diphenylcyclopropenone sensitization with weekly scalp DPC. TCRdb re-derived calls from the RACE reads in MiXCR, one entry per CDR3 protein. This sample has approximately 400,000 distinct CDR3 sequences, with about 5.1% found just once. The sequenced sample was whole blood, obtained in connection with sensitization to the hapten diphenylcyclopropenone (DPC). These receptors were taken from a woman between 50 and 59 years old with alopecia areata. Some clones in this sample may be carry-over from other donors' samples.

The sample holds many counts of this clonotype. The CDR3 loop reads CASRLRAQNTQYF. The CDR3, as DNA: TGTGCCAGCAGACTCCGGGCTCAAAATACGCAGTATTTT. The chain uses TRBV13 and TRBJ2-3; D uncertain. The CDR3 runs to 13 residues. The ends were cut back, 6 bases at V and 7 bases at J, with 14 bases in the middle. Germline CDR1 reads PRHDT; CDR2 reads FYEKMQ (reference sequence).

V is TRBV12-3 or TRBV12-4 and J is TRBJ2-3; 7 nucleotides align to TRBD2. The junction had 7 bases not matched to a gene; V was cut back by 2 bases and J by 5 bases. CDR3 size: 15 residues. The CDR3 nucleotides read TGTGCCAGCAGTTTATTAGCGGGTTCTGTAGATACGCAGTATTTT. This translates into CASSLLAGSVDTQYF.

This clonotype occurred many times. The V and J genes are TRBV6-2 or TRBV6-3 and TRBJ2-7; 11 positions match TRBD2. Germline assignment: CDR1 MNHEY and CDR2 SVGEGT. Trimming took 6 bases from V and 0 from J; bases not matched to a gene: 4. This CDR3 comprises 15 residues. Written as DNA, the CDR3 is TGTGCCAGCAGACTAACTAGCGGGAGCTCCTACGAGCAGTACTTC. Translated, it gives CASRLTSGSSYEQYF.

Concerning this clonotype: This may be a read error, as it is one base from a much larger clone. The chain uses TRBV12-3 or TRBV12-4 and TRBJ2-1; D may correspond to TRBD1 or TRBD2 (6 bases each). Trimming took 7 bases from V and 8 from J, leaving 18 bases between them. This CDR3 comprises 14 residues. The CDR3 reads CASNQARGAHEQFF. CDR3 sequence (DNA): TGTGCCAGCAATCAAGCGAGGGGGGCCCATGAGCAGTTCTTC.

V gene TRBV6-2 or TRBV6-3 combines with J gene TRBJ2-2, with a weak D call TRBD2 (6 bases). Germline V gene data show CDR1 as MNHEY and CDR2 as SVGEGT. V was trimmed by 5 bases and J by 4 bases, leaving 20 bases between them. This CDR3 spans 17 amino acids. CDR3 protein: CASSKAGPGIVTGELFF. The CDR3 nucleotides are TGTGCCAGCAGTAAGGCGGGACCGGGGATCGTCACCGGGGAGCTGTTTTTT.

This clonotype occurred many times. The gene calls are TRBV9 and TRBJ2-5, with unresolved D. Germline CDR1 SGDLS, CDR2 YYNGEE. CDR3 length: 14 residues. Trimming shortened V by 2 bases and J by 0 bases, and 8 bases separated the two germline ends. CDR3 DNA sequence: TGTGCCAGCAGCGTCGGGCCGTACCAAGAGACCCAGTACTTC. Its translation is CASSVGPYQETQYF.

This clonotype was found many times. The rearrangement uses TRBV12-3 or TRBV12-4 and TRBJ2-3; 7 positions match TRBD1. With 5 bases clipped from V and 2 bases from J, the junction kept 7 bases outside the gene matches. This CDR3 has 15 amino acids. The CDR3 loop reads CASSPNTGVTDTQYF. The CDR3 DNA follows: TGTGCCAGCAGTCCTAATACAGGGGTCACAGATACGCAGTATTTT.

In nucleotides, the CDR3 is TGTGCCAGCAGCGTTACAGGGGGCGCGGAGCAGTACTTC. As protein: CASSVTGGAEQYF. The chain recombines TRBV9 with TRBJ2-7; TRBD1 aligns across 9 bases. CDR1 is SGDLS and CDR2 is YYNGEE in the germline V gene. The CDR3 is 13 amino acids. The V gene end was trimmed by 2 bases and the J gene end by 7 bases; junction bases not matched to a gene: 4. Variable domain in full (rest from reference TRBV9 and TRBJ2-7): DSGVTQTPKHLITATGQRVTLRCSPRSGDLSVYWYQQSLDQGLQFLIQYYNGEERAKGNILERFSAQQFPDLHSELNLSSLELGDSALYFCASSVTGGAEQYFGPGTRLTVT.

The chain couples TRBV9 to TRBJ2-5; 7 bases agree with TRBD2. The V segment lost 3 bases and the J segment 2 bases; nucleotides outside the gene matches: 7. The CDR3 is made up of 15 amino acids. Looked up from germline, CDR1 is SGDLS and CDR2 is YYNGEE. In nucleotides, the CDR3 is TGTGCCAGCAGCGGGCAGCGGGGTGGTCAAGAGACCCAGTACTTC. It is translated as CASSGQRGGQETQYF. Filled out from reference TRBV9 and TRBJ2-5, the complete variable domain reads DSGVTQTPKHLITATGQRVTLRCSPRSGDLSVYWYQQSLDQGLQFLIQYYNGEERAKGNILERFSAQQFPDLHSELNLSSLELGDSALYFCASSGQRGGQETQYFGPGTRLLVL.

For this clonotype: This may be a read error, as it is one base from a much larger clone. For the CDR3, the DNA is TGTGCCAGCAGTATAGCCCCTCAGGGCGCCACTGAAGCTTTCTTT. Translation gives CASSIAPQGATEAFF. The rearrangement joins TRBV12-3 or TRBV12-4 to TRBJ1-1, with TRBD1 as a possible D gene (5 bases). The length of the CDR3 is 15 residues.

This clonotype was seen repeatedly, ten times or more. The chain has TRBV27 and TRBJ2-3, with 10 bases that match TRBD1. The CDR3 sequence is 15 residues long. CDR1 and CDR2 from the germline V gene are MNHEY and SMNVEV (reference sequence). V shed 5 bases and J 1 base; nucleotides not matched to a gene: 3. The CDR3 spells CASSRGTGGTDTQYF. CDR3 DNA: TGTGCCAGCAGTAGAGGGACAGGGGGCACAGATACGCAGTATTTT.

This clonotype was counted at least ten times. J is TRBJ2-7 and V is TRBV27; D possibly corresponds to TRBD1 (5 bases). CDR1 is MNHEY, CDR2 SMNVEV, per germline (reference sequence). The V and J ends lost 2 bases and 2 bases respectively, with 13 bases between them. This CDR3 comprises 15 residues. CDR3 region: CASSLGHTGTYEQYF. The CDR3 coding sequence is TGTGCCAGCAGTTTAGGGCATACAGGAACCTACGAGCAGTACTTC.

There are a few counts of this clonotype. The rearrangement links TRBV12-3 or TRBV12-4 to TRBJ1-6; no definite D call. The CDR3 extends over 13 amino acids. Trimming cost V 1 base and J 9 bases, with 7 bases left between them. The CDR3 bases are TGTGCCAGCAGTTTAGAGGGCAGTTCACCCCTCCACTTT. Translating it yields CASSLEGSSPLHF.

The sample holds many counts of this clonotype. The chain is built from TRBV2 and TRBJ1-5, with 7 bases fitting TRBD1. V dropped 6 bases and J dropped 0; count of bases not matched to a gene: 2. The CDR3 totals 14 residues. Looked up from germline, CDR1 is SNHLY and CDR2 is FYNNEI. The CDR3 here is CASRGQNSNQPQHF. DNA of the CDR3: TGTGCCAGCAGGGGACAGAATAGCAATCAGCCCCAGCATTTT.

At least ten counts were recorded for this clonotype. This chain connects TRBV27 to TRBJ1-2; unclear D gene. The germline V and J ends were trimmed by 0 bases and 3 bases, with 11 bases remaining between them. Germline CDR1 MNHEY, CDR2 SMNVEV (reference sequence). The CDR3 sequence is 15 residues long. CDR3 loop: CASSLSAGLHYGYTF. The CDR3 bases are TGTGCCAGCAGTTTATCCGCAGGACTCCACTATGGCTACACCTTC.

At least ten counts were recorded for this clonotype. The chain has TRBV5-1 and TRBJ1-1; D unresolved. CDR3 length equals 14 residues. Trimming stripped 1 base from V and 5 bases from J, with 12 bases between. Per the germline V gene, CDR1 is SGHRS and CDR2 is YFSETQ. CDR3 residues: CASSLNAGGTEAFF. The DNA of the CDR3 is TGCGCCAGCAGCTTGAATGCGGGTGGGACTGAAGCTTTCTTT. Full variable domain (rest looked up from reference TRBV5-1 and TRBJ1-1): KAGVTQTPRYLIKTRGQQVTLSCSPISGHRSVSWYQQTPGQGLQFLFEYFSETQRNKGNFPGRFSGRQFSNSRSEMNVSTLELGDSALYLCASSLNAGGTEAFFGQGTRLTVV.

The gene calls are TRBV7-8 and TRBJ2-3; 11 nucleotides match TRBD2. With 4 bases clipped from V and 7 bases from J, the junction kept 10 bases outside the gene matches. CDR1 and CDR2 (germline): SGHVS, FQNEAQ. There are 16 residues in the CDR3. CDR3 amino acids: CASSWELAGGYNTQYF. The CDR3 nucleotides are TGTGCCAGCAGCTGGGAGCTAGCGGGGGGATACAATACGCAGTATTTT.

This clonotype was found a few times. In DNA form, the CDR3 reads TGCAGTGCTCTTGAAGACAGGGTTACTGAGCAGTTCTTC. Its translation is CSALEDRVTEQFF. The rearrangement links TRBV20-1 to TRBJ2-1, with 7 bases matching TRBD1. Looked up from germline, CDR1 is DFQATT and CDR2 is SNEGSKA (reference sequence). Unmatched junction bases numbered 10, after V lost 5 bases and J lost 9 bases. The CDR3 has 13 residues.

This clonotype was seen at least ten times. This chain connects TRBV7-6 to TRBJ2-7; 8 bases are a match to TRBD2. The CDR3 is 13 amino acids. CDR1 is SGHVS, CDR2 FNYEAQ, per germline. Trimming removed 6 bases from V and 6 bases from J; junction bases left unmatched: 7. The CDR3 loop reads CASSSAGVGEQYF. The CDR3 bases are TGTGCCAGCAGTTCAGCGGGGGTTGGCGAGCAGTACTTC.

There are many counts of this clonotype. This sequence joins TRBV2 and TRBJ1-2; D not certain. V lost 5 bases and J lost 4, with 23 bases in between. The V gene's germline CDR1 is SNHLY and CDR2 FYNNEI. The CDR3 runs 17 residues. CDR3: CASSKQPSPTHPYGYTF. CDR3 DNA: TGTGCCAGCAGTAAACAGCCGAGTCCCACTCACCCCTATGGCTACACCTTC.